These T cell receptor beta chains were read from a single sample in a study of T cell repertoires in cytomegalovirus infection. From the reads, TCRdb called clonotypes with MiXCR, one entry per CDR3 protein. The repertoire holds roughly 230,000 distinct CDR3 sequences, roughly 22% seen once, with roughly 18% in the top ten. Sequenced material: CD8+ T cells from PBMCs. The receptors derive from a human donor in good health (CMV status not recorded). Some clones in this sample may be carry-over from other donors' samples. The CDR3 runs from the conserved cysteine through the conserved F or W. The D gene is left open where the match is weak. Clone size is not always given. Where it is, it says once, few, many or a class for expanded clones.

j_call | clone_size | d_call | v_call | cdr3_aa | cdr3_nt
TRBJ2-7 | NA | NA | TRBV24-1 | CAISDRTVDHEQYF | TGTGCCATCTCCGACAGAACCGTGGACCACGAGCAGTACTTC
TRBJ1-1 | many | TRBD1 | TRBV7-2 | CASSHGQGNTEAFF | TGTGCCAGCAGCCATGGACAGGGGAACACTGAAGCTTTCTTT
TRBJ2-7 | few | NA | TRBV19 | CASSIEWRGPYEQYF | TGTGCCAGTAGTATAGAATGGCGGGGGCCCTACGAGCAGTACTTC
TRBJ2-2 | NA | TRBD2 | TRBV12-3/TRBV12-4 | CASSLAGRNTGELFF | TGTGCCAGCAGTCTAGCGGGGCGGAACACCGGGGAGCTGTTTTTT
TRBJ1-4 | once | NA | TRBV15 | CATSRDGDRDEKLFF | TGTGCCACCAGCAGAGACGGGGACCGGGATGAAAAACTGTTTTTT
TRBJ2-1 | NA | NA | TRBV19 | CASSIDGGSYNEQFF | TGTGCCAGTAGTATAGACGGCGGCTCCTACAATGAGCAGTTCTTC
TRBJ2-7 | few | NA | TRBV7-9 | CASSSSTEQYF | TGTGCCAGCAGCTCCTCAACCGAGCAGTACTTC
TRBJ2-2 | few | TRBD1 | TRBV4-1 | CASSQPGQGPGELFF | TGCGCCAGCAGCCAACCGGGACAGGGACCCGGGGAGCTGTTTTTT
TRBJ2-2 | many | NA | TRBV7-2 | CASSLGWNTGELFF | TGTGCCAGCAGCTTAGGATGGAACACCGGGGAGCTGTTTTTT
TRBJ2-1 | NA | TRBD1 | TRBV2 | CASSGDQGASNEQFF | TGTGCCAGCAGTGGGGATCAGGGGGCAAGCAATGAGCAGTTCTTC
TRBJ2-3 | few | TRBD2 | TRBV9 | CASSAGTSGEDTQYF | TGTGCCAGCAGCGCCGGGACTAGCGGGGAAGATACGCAGTATTTT
TRBJ2-5 | many | TRBD1 | TRBV7-2 | CASSPAPDRGSETQYF | TGTGCCAGCAGCCCCGCCCCGGACAGGGGTTCCGAGACCCAGTACTTC
TRBJ2-3 | many | TRBD2 | TRBV7-6 | CASSLASGGVTDTQYF | TGTGCCAGCAGCTTAGCTAGCGGGGGGGTCACAGATACGCAGTATTTT
TRBJ2-3 | many | NA | TRBV7-8 | CASSLAGFTDTQYF | TGTGCCAGCAGCTTAGCCGGATTCACAGATACGCAGTATTTT
TRBJ2-1 | NA | NA | TRBV19 | CANCAGAGEQFF | TGTGCCAACTGTGCAGGGGCAGGTGAGCAGTTCTTC
TRBJ2-7 | NA | NA | TRBV7-9 | CASSVGHGPYEQYF | TGTGCCAGCAGCGTAGGGCACGGACCCTACGAGCAGTACTTC
TRBJ2-6 | many | TRBD1 | TRBV7-2 | CASSLGGTGGGGANVLTF | TGTGCCAGCAGCTTAGGTGGGACAGGGGGGGGTGGGGCCAACGTCCTGACTTTC
TRBJ2-3 | NA | NA | TRBV7-6 | CASSLYGGADTQYF | TGTGCCAGCAGCTTATACGGGGGCGCAGATACGCAGTATTTT
TRBJ1-1 | few | NA | TRBV6-2/TRBV6-3 | CASTHPQGVNTEAFF | TGTGCCAGCACTCACCCCCAGGGCGTGAACACTGAAGCTTTCTTT
TRBJ2-7 | NA | TRBD2 | TRBV9 | CASSVGLGLEQYF | TGTGCCAGCAGCGTGGGACTAGGTCTCGAGCAGTACTTC
TRBJ2-5 | few | TRBD1 | TRBV6-5 | CASIGQGHRETQYF | TGTGCCAGCATCGGACAGGGTCACCGCGAGACCCAGTACTTC
TRBJ1-6 | many | NA | TRBV28 | CASSLPNSPLHF | TGTGCCAGCAGTTTACCGAATTCACCCCTCCACTTT
TRBJ1-6 | many | TRBD1 | TRBV5-6 | CASSGDRVGDSPLHF | TGTGCCAGCAGCGGAGACAGGGTTGGGGATTCACCCCTCCACTTT
TRBJ2-5 | few | NA | TRBV4-1 | CASSQDGAESGALPWETQYF | TGCGCCAGCAGCCAAGATGGGGCAGAATCAGGGGCGCTGCCGTGGGAGACCCAGTACTTC
TRBJ2-2 | NA | TRBD1 | TRBV28 | CASRLTGVDTGELFF | TGTGCCAGCAGGCTGACAGGGGTGGACACCGGGGAGCTGTTTTTT
TRBJ2-3 | few | NA | TRBV19 | CASSISRADTQYF | TGTGCCAGTAGTATATCAAGGGCAGATACGCAGTATTTT
TRBJ1-2 | NA | TRBD1 | TRBV12-3/TRBV12-4 | CASSLAPTGTSFSGYTF | TGTGCCAGCAGTTTAGCCCCGACAGGGACCTCCTTTTCAGGCTACACCTTC
TRBJ1-1 | NA | TRBD1 | TRBV2 | CASRETGGMVAEAFF | TGTGCCAGCAGAGAAACAGGGGGCATGGTCGCTGAAGCTTTCTTT
TRBJ1-1 | NA | TRBD1 | TRBV7-9 | CASGDRALANTEAFF | TGTGCCAGCGGAGACAGGGCTTTGGCGAACACTGAAGCTTTCTTT
TRBJ2-7 | few | TRBD2 | TRBV2 | CASRGTSGSYEQYF | TGTGCCAGCAGGGGGACTAGCGGGTCCTACGAGCAGTACTTC
TRBJ2-3 | many | NA | TRBV28 | CASSLGASLGDTQYF | TGTGCCAGCAGTTTAGGAGCCAGCCTGGGGGATACGCAGTATTTT
TRBJ2-1 | many | NA | TRBV6-6 | CASSYISSYNEQFF | TGTGCCAGCAGTTATATCAGCTCCTACAATGAGCAGTTCTTC
TRBJ2-5 | many | TRBD2 | TRBV2 | CASQRGLAGGLETQYF | TGTGCCAGCCAAAGGGGACTAGCGGGGGGCCTTGAGACCCAGTACTTC
TRBJ2-7 | NA | NA | TRBV6-2/TRBV6-3 | CASSFQGGEQYF | TGTGCCAGCAGTTTTCAGGGAGGCGAGCAGTACTTC
TRBJ2-5 | NA | NA | TRBV7-9 | CASSFPRRGWETQYF | TGTGCCAGCAGCTTCCCCCGCCGGGGATGGGAGACCCAGTACTTC
TRBJ2-1 | NA | TRBD2 | TRBV7-6 | CASSRTSGGNEQFF | TGTGCCAGCAGCAGGACTAGCGGGGGCAATGAGCAGTTCTTC
TRBJ1-1 | many | NA | TRBV5-1 | CASSLVMNTEAFF | TGCGCCAGCAGCTTGGTAATGAACACTGAAGCTTTCTTT
TRBJ2-1 | many | TRBD1 | TRBV7-9 | CASSPGQGKSYNEQFF | TGTGCCAGCAGCCCTGGACAGGGAAAATCCTACAATGAGCAGTTCTTC
TRBJ2-7 | few | NA | TRBV2 | CASLSRGEQYF | TGTGCCAGCCTCTCTCGAGGCGAGCAGTACTTC
TRBJ2-7 | many | TRBD2 | TRBV20-1 | CSARGEGPGIYSYEQYF | TGCAGTGCTAGAGGGGAGGGGCCCGGGATCTACTCCTACGAGCAGTACTTC
TRBJ2-1 | few | NA | TRBV2 | CASSEGSLSYNEQFF | TGTGCCAGCAGTGAAGGGAGTCTCTCCTACAATGAGCAGTTCTTC
TRBJ2-1 | few | TRBD2 | TRBV19 | CASLGLAGGFSSYNEQFF | TGTGCCAGCCTGGGACTAGCGGGGGGCTTCAGCTCCTACAATGAGCAGTTCTTC
TRBJ2-7 | many | NA | TRBV28 | CASSPRIESYEQYF | TGTGCCAGCAGTCCCCGGATTGAGTCCTACGAGCAGTACTTC
TRBJ2-7 | NA | NA | TRBV4-1 | CASSQVRSYEQYF | TGCGCCAGCAGCCAAGTAAGAAGCTACGAGCAGTACTTC
TRBJ2-2 | few | NA | TRBV7-8 | CASGANTGELFF | TGTGCCAGCGGAGCGAACACCGGGGAGCTGTTTTTT
TRBJ2-2 | NA | NA | TRBV7-3 | CASSFRGSDTGELFF | TGTGCCAGCAGCTTCAGGGGTTCGGACACCGGGGAGCTGTTTTTT
TRBJ2-1 | few | NA | TRBV7-6 | CASSLNGDEQFF | TGTGCCAGCAGCTTGAATGGCGATGAGCAGTTCTTC
TRBJ2-4 | NA | NA | TRBV6-6 | CASSYEFNYRENENIQYF | TGTGCCAGCAGTTACGAATTCAATTACAGGGAGAACGAAAACATTCAGTACTTC
TRBJ2-2 | many | NA | TRBV7-6 | CASSARRDTGELFF | TGTGCCAGCAGCGCCCGGCGGGACACCGGGGAGCTGTTTTTT